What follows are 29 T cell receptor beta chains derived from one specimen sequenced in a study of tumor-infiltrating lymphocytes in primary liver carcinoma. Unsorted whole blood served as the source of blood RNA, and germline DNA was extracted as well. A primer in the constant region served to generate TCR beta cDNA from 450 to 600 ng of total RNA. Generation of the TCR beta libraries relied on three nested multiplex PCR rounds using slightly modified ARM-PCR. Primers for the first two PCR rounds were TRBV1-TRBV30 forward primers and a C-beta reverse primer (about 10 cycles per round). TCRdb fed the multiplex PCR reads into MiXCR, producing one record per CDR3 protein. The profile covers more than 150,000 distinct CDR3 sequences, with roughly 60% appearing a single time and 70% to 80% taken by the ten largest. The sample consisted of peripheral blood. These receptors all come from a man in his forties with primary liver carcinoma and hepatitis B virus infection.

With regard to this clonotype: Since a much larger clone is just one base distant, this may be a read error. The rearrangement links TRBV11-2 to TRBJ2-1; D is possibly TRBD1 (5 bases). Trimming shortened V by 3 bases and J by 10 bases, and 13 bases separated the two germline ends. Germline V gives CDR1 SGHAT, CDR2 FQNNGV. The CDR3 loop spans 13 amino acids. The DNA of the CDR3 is TGTGCCAGCAGCTTCCCATGGGGCAGGGAGCAGTTCTTC. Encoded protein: CASSFPWGREQFF.

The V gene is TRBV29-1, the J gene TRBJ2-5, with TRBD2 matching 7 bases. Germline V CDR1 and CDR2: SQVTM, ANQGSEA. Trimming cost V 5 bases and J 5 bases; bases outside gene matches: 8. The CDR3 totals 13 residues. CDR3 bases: TGCAGCGTTACGATGGGAGGGGTGGAGACCCAGTACTTC. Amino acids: CSVTMGGVETQYF.

For the CDR3, the DNA is TGTGCCAGCAGCTTGGGTAGGGCGAACTACGAGCAGTACTTC. Its protein is CASSLGRANYEQYF. The rearrangement links TRBV5-4 to TRBJ2-7; no clear D gene. Germline V gene lookup returns CDR1 SGHNT and CDR2 YYREEE (reference sequence). Trimming pared 0 bases from V and 3 bases from J, leaving 10 bases between. This CDR3 contains 14 residues.

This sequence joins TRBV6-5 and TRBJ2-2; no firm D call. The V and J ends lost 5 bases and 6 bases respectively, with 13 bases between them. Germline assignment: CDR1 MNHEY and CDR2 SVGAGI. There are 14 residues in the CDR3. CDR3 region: CASSILGGAGELFF. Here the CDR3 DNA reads TGTGCCAGCAGTATCCTCGGCGGAGCCGGGGAGCTGTTTTTT.

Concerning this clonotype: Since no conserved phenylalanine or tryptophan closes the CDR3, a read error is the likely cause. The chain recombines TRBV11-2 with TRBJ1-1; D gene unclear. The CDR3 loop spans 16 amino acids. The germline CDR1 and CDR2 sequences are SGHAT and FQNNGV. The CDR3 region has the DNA TGTGTCAGCAGCCAAAACTGGGTGGCAGCACTCACTGAAGCTTTCGTT. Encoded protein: CVSSQNWVAALTEAFV.

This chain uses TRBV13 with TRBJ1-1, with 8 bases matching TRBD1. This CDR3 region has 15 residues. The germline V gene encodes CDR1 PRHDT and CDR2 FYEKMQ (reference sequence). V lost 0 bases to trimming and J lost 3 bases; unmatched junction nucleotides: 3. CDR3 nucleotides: TGTGCCAGCAGCTTAGGAATACAGGGGGACACTGAAGCTTTCTTT. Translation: CASSLGIQGDTEAFF.

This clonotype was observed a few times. CDR3 in amino acids: CASSYLRGRNQPQHF. The CDR3 DNA is TGTGCCAGCAGTTACCTGAGGGGGCGCAATCAGCCCCAGCATTTT. The genes are TRBV6-6 and TRBJ1-5, with 7 bases that match TRBD1. The trim removed 2 bases at V and 2 bases at J, leaving 3 bases unmatched. The length of the CDR3 is 15 residues. Looked up from germline, CDR1 is MNHNY and CDR2 is SVGAGI (reference sequence).

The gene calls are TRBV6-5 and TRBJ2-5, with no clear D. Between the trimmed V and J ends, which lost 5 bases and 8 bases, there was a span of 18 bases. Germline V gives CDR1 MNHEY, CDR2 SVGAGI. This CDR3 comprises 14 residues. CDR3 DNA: TGTGCCAGCAGTATGGGCCCCTCCGAGGAAACCCAGTACTTC. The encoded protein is CASSMGPSEETQYF.

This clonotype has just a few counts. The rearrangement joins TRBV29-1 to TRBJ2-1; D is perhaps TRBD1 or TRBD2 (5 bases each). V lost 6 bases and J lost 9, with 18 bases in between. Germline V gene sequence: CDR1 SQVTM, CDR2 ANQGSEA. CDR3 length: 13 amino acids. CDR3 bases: TGCAGCGTAGCCGGGGCCACTGACGGTGAGCAGTTCTTC. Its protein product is CSVAGATDGEQFF.

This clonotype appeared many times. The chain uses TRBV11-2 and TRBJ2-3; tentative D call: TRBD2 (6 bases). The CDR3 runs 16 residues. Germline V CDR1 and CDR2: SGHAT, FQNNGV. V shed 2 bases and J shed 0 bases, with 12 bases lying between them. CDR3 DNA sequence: TGTGCCAGCAGCTTATTTGGACGGGGGAGCACAGATACGCAGTATTTT. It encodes CASSLFGRGSTDTQYF.

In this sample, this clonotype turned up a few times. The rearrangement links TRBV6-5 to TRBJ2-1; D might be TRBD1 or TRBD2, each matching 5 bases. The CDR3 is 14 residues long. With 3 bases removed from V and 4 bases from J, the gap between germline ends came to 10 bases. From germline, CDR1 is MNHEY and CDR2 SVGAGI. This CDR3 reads CASSYIEGYNEQFF. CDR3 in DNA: TGTGCCAGCAGTTATATAGAGGGGTACAATGAGCAGTTCTTC.

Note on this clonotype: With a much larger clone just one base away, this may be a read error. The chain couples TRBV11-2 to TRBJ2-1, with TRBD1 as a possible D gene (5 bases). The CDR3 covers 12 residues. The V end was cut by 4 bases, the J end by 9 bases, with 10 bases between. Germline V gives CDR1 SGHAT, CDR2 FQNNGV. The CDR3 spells CASSSDKGEQFF. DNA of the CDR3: TGTGCCAGCAGCTCGGACAAGGGTGAGCAGTTCTTC.

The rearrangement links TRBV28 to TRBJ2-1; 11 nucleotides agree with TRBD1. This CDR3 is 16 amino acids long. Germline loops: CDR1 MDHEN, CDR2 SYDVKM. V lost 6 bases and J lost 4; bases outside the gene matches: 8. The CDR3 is CASSRAGTGGYNEQFF. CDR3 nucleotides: TGTGCCAGCAGCCGAGCCGGGACAGGGGGGTACAATGAGCAGTTCTTC. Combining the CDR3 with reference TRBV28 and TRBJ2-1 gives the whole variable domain DVKVTQSSRYLVKRTGEKVFLECVQDMDHENMFWYRQDPGLGLRLIYFSYDVKMKEKGDIPEGYSVSREKKERFSLILESASTNQTSMYLCASSRAGTGGYNEQFFGPGTRLTVL.

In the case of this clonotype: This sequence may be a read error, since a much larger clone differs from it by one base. CDR3 DNA: TGTGCCAGCAGCCGGGGCAGCCTTAAAAACATTCAGTACTTC. Amino acids: CASSRGSLKNIQYF. The J gene is TRBJ2-4, the V gene TRBV11-2; D might be TRBD1 or TRBD2, each matching 5 bases. The CDR3 contains 14 residues. Deletions cut 5 bases from V and 4 bases from J, with 12 bases between. Germline lookup yields CDR1 SGHAT and CDR2 FQNNGV.

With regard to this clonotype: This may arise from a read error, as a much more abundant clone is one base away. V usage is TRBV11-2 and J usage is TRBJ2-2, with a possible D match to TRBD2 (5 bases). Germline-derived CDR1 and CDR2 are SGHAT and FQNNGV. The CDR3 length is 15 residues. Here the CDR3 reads CASSLDPAITGELLF. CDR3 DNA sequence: TGTGCCAGCAGCTTAGATCCAGCGATCACCGGGGAGCTGTTATTT.

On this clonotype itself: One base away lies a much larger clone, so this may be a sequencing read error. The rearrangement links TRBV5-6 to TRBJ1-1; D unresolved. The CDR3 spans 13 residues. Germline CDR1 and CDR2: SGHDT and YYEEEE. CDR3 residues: CASNLYHNTEAFF. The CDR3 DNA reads TGTGCCAGCAACTTGTACCATAACACTGAAGCTTTCTTT. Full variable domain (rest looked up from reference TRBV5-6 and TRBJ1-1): DAGVTQSPTHLIKTRGQQVTLRCSPKSGHDTVSWYQQALGQGPQFIFQYYEEEERQRGNFPDRFSGHQFPNYSSELNVNALLLGDSALYLCASNLYHNTEAFFGQGTRLTVV.

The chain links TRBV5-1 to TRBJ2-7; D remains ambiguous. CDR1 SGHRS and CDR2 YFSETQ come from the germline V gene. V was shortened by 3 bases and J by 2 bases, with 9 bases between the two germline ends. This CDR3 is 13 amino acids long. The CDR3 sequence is CASSWTDTYEQYF. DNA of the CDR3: TGCGCCAGCAGCTGGACGGATACCTACGAGCAGTACTTC.

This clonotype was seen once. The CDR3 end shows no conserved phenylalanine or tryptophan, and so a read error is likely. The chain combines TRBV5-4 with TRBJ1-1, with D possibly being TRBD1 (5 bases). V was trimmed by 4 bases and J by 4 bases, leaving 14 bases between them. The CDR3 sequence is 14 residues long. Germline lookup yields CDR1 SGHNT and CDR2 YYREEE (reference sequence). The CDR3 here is CASSGGDGSTEAFS. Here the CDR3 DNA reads TGTGCCAGCAGCGGAGGGGACGGGAGCACTGAAGCTTTCTCT.

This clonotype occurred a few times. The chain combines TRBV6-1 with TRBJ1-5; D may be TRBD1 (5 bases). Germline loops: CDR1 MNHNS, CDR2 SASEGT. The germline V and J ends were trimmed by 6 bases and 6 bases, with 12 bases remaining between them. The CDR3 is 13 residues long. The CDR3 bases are TGTGCCAGCAGCTCTCAGGGAACTCAGCCCCAGCATTTT. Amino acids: CASSSQGTQPQHF.

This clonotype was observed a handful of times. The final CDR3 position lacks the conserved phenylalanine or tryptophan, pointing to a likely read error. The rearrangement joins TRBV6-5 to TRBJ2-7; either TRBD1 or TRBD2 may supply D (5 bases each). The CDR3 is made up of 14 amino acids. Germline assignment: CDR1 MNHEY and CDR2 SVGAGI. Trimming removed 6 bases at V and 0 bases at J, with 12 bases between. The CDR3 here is CASRRGPSSYEQYL. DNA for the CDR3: TGTGCCAGCAGAAGGGGACCGAGCTCCTACGAGCAGTACTTA.

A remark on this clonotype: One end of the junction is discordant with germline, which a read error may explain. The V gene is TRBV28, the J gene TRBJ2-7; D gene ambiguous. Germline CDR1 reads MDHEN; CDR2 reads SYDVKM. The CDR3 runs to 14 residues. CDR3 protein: CASSSQPLSYEQYF. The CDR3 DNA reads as TGTGCCAGCAGTTCTCAACCGTTATCCTATGAGCAGTACTTC.

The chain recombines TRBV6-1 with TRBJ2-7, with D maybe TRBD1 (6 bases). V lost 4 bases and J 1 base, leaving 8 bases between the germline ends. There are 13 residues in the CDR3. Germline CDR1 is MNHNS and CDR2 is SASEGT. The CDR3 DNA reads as TGTGCCAGCAGTGCCGGACAGTCCTACGAGCAGTACTTC. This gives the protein CASSAGQSYEQYF.

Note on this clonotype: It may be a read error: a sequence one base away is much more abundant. The CDR3 DNA reads TGTGCCAGCAGTTCCGAAGGCGGGTGCAATGAGCAGTTCTTC. Translation: CASSSEGGCNEQFF. V usage is TRBV6-2 or TRBV6-3 and J usage is TRBJ2-1, with a possible D match to TRBD2 (5 bases). Trimming shortened V by 4 bases and J by 6 bases, and 13 bases separated the two germline ends. Germline V gene data show CDR1 as MNHEY and CDR2 as SVGEGT. The CDR3 has 14 amino acids.

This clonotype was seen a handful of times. The DNA of the CDR3 is TGCAGCGTTAAAAAGGACACCTCCTACGAGCAGTACTTC. It yields the protein CSVKKDTSYEQYF. The gene calls are TRBV29-1 and TRBJ2-7; tentatively, D is TRBD1 (5 bases). Germline CDR1 SQVTM, CDR2 ANQGSEA. This CDR3 contains 13 residues. Trimming stripped 5 bases from V and 0 bases from J, with 11 bases between.

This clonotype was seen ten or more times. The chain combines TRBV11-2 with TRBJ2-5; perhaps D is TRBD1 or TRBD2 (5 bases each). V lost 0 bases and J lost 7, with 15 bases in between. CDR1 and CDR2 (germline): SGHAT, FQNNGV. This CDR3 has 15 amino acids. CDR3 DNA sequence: TGTGCCAGCAGCTTAGAGGGACCACCCCTCGGGACCCAGTACTTC. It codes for CASSLEGPPLGTQYF.

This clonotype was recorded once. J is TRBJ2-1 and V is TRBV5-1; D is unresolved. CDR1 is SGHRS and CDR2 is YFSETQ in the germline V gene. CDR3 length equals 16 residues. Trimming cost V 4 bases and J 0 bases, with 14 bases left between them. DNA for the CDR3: TGCGCCAGCAGCCTGAGTCCTGCTAGCTCCTACAATGAGCAGTTCTTC. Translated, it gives CASSLSPASSYNEQFF.

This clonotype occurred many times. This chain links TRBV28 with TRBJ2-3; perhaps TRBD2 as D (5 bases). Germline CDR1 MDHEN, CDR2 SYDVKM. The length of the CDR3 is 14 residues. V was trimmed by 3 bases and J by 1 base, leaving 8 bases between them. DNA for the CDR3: TGTGCCAGCAGTTTCCTTAGCGGCACAGATACGCAGTATTTT. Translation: CASSFLSGTDTQYF.

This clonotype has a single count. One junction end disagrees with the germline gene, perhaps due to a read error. The CDR3 DNA reads as TGTGCCAGCAGCCCTTCAACGGGGAACCTAGGGGAGACCAAGTACTTC. It translates to CASSPSTGNLGETKYF. The J gene is TRBJ2-5, the V gene TRBV11-2; perhaps D is TRBD1 or TRBD2 (5 bases each). Germline V gives CDR1 SGHAT, CDR2 FQNNGV. CDR3 length equals 16 residues.

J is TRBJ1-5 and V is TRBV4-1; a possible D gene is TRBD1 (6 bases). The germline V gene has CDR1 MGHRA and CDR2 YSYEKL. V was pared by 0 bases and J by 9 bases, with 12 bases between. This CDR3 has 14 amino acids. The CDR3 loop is CASSQEGALWPQHF. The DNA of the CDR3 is TGCGCCAGCAGCCAAGAGGGGGCCTTGTGGCCCCAGCATTTT.